This TCR beta chain was retrieved from a study of T cell clonality in common variable immunodeficiency. Study outcomes and limitations: Shared TCRbeta clones were fewer between CVID subjects than controls. TCRbeta clonality was increased in CVID versus healthy controls. Repertoire-complication correlations in CVID were limited by patient heterogeneity.

Concerning this clone itself: Its antigen is not known.

Profiling relied on immunoSEQ multiplex PCR, and the TCRdb table lists in-frame clones only, not all of them. The data list around 45,000 clones, none observed once; 2.5% to 3% falls to the top ten. Donors gave about 5 to 9 ml heparinized peripheral whole blood. The sample comprised peripheral blood mononuclear cells. The sequence came from a person aged 18 to 75 in good health.

The CDR3 reads CASSPGTANSPLFF. The DNA read from the CDR3 is TGTGCCAGCAGTCCGGGGACAGCTAATTCACCA. This chain joins TRBV5-6 and TRBJ1-4; the match to TRBD1 covers 7 bases. Read coverage stops 3 residues before the CDR3 terminus; the germline J gene supplies the remainder. The CDR3 totals 14 residues. The germline V gene has CDR1 SGHDT and CDR2 YYEEEE. Looking up the rest from reference TRBV5-6 and TRBJ1-4 gives the full variable domain: DAGVTQSPTHLIKTRGQQVTLRCSPKSGHDTVSWYQQALGQGPQFIFQYYEEEERQRGNFPDRFSGHQFPNYSSELNVNALLLGDSALYLCASSPGTANSPLFFGSGTQLSVL.